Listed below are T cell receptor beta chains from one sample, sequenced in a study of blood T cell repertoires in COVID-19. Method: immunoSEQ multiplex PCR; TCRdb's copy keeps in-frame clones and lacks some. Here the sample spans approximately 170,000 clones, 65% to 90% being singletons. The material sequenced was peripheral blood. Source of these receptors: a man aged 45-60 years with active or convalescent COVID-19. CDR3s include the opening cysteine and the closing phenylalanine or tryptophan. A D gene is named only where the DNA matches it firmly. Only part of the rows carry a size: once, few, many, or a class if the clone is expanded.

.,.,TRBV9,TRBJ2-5,TGTGCCAGCAGCGTATCTCACTCAGAGACCCAGTACTTC,CASSVSHSETQYF
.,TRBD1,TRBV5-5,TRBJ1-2,TGTGCCAGCAGCTTGGCCACGACAGGGGGTAACTATGGCTACACCTTC,CASSLATTGGNYGYTF
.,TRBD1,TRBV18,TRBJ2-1,TGTGCCAGCTCACGACAGGGTCATGAGCAGTTCTTC,CASSRQGHEQFF
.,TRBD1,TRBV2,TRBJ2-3,TGTGCCAGTAAAGCCACAGGGGGCGCGATAGATACGCAGTATTTT,CASKATGGAIDTQYF
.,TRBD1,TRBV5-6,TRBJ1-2,TGTGCCAGCAGCGTAGGGACAGGGGAAGGCTACACCTTC,CASSVGTGEGYTF
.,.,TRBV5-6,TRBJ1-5,TGTGCCAGCAGCTTGGGCAGGTATAGCAATCAGCCCCAGCATTTT,CASSLGRYSNQPQHF
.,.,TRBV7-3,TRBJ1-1,TGTGCCAGCAGCTTAACTGTCCCCCTGGGGGCGGATACTAAAGCTTTCTTT,CASSLTVPLGADTKAFF
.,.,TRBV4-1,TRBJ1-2,TGCGCCAGCAGCCAAGTGGGGAACAGGGAACACTATGGCTACACCTTC,CASSQVGNREHYGYTF
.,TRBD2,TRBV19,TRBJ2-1,TGTGCCAGTAGTCGCCGCGGGACTAGCGGCTACAATGAGCAGTTCTTC,CASSRRGTSGYNEQFF
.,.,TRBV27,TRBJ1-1,TGTGCCAGCGGAGAAGACAGAGTTTTGGGTGAAGCTTTCTTT,CASGEDRVLGEAFF
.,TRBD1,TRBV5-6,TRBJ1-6,TGTGCCAGCAGCTTGGGGACAGGGCCAAATTCACCCCTCCACTTT,CASSLGTGPNSPLHF
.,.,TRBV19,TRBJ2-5,TGTGCCAGCGCCGCCGGTCTCACCCAGTACTTC,CASAAGLTQYF
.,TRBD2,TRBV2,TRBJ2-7,TGTGCCAGCAGTAGCGGGAGCTCCTACGAGCAGTACTTC,CASSSGSSYEQYF
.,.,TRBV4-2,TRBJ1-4,TGTGCCAGCAGCCAAGAGGGAAGGGGGAGCGGTAATGAAAAACTGTTTTTT,CASSQEGRGSGNEKLFF
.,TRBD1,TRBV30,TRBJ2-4,TGTGCCTGGTCCAGGGGGGCCAAAAACATTCAGTACTTC,CAWSRGAKNIQYF
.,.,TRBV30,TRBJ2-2,TGTGCCTGGAGTGAGTCAGGGACCGGGGAGCTGTTTTTT,CAWSESGTGELFF
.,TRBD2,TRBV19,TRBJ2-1,TGTGCCAGTAGTACGAATAGCGGGAGGGGCGATGAGCAGTTCTTC,CASSTNSGRGDEQFF
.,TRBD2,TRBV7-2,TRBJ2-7,TGTGCCAGCAGCCCAACTAGCGGGGGGGCCCGGCAGTACTTC,CASSPTSGGARQYF
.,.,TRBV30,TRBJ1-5,TGTGCCTGGTACGACAGGCCTAATCAGCCCCAGCATTTT,CAWYDRPNQPQHF
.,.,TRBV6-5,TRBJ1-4,TGTGCCAGCAGTCCCCAGGGTGGTGAAAAACTGTTTTTT,CASSPQGGEKLFF
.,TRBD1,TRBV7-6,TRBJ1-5,TGTGCCAGCAGCCCCGGACAGGGTAGTGGAAATCAGCCCCAGCATTTT,CASSPGQGSGNQPQHF
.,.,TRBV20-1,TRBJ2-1,TGCAGTGCTGCACTGGGGGGACTGCAGTTCTTC,CSAALGGLQFF
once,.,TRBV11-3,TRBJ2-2,TGTGCCAGCAGCTGGGCCCAGTCCGGGGAGCTGTTTTTT,CASSWAQSGELFF
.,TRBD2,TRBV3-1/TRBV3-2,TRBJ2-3,TGTGCCAGCAGCCAAGCATACATAGCGGGGTCGTATACGCAGTATTTT,CASSQAYIAGSYTQYF
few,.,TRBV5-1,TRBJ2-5,TGCGCCAGCAGCTTTCCCACTGCGGGGGAGACCCAGTACTTC,CASSFPTAGETQYF
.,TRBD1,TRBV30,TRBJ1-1,TGTGCCTCCCAGGACAGGGGGCTTCTGAACACTGAAGCTTTCTTT,CASQDRGLLNTEAFF
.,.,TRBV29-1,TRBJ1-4,TGCAGCGTTGTATCGGGTGGAGAAAAACTGTTTTTT,CSVVSGGEKLFF
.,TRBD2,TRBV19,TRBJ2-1,TGTGCCAGTAGGCGGAATAGCGGGAGGAAGGACAATGAGCAGTTCTTC,CASRRNSGRKDNEQFF
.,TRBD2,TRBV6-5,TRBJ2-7,TGTGCCAGCACGCCTAGCGGGAGGTCCTACGAGCAGTACTTC,CASTPSGRSYEQYF
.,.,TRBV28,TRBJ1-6,TGTGCCAGCAGTGGCCGGGTCGTGGGTTTTTCACCCCTCCACTTT,CASSGRVVGFSPLHF
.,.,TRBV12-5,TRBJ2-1,TGTGCTAGTGGCCGGGATCTCACCTACAATGAGCAGTTCTTC,CASGRDLTYNEQFF
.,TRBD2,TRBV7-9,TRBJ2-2,TGTGCCAGCAGTCCACTAGCGATCAACACCGGGGAGCTGTTTTTT,CASSPLAINTGELFF
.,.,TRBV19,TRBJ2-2,TGTGCCAGTAGTATAGAAACTGGGCCCGCGAACACCGGGGAGCTGTTTTTT,CASSIETGPANTGELFF
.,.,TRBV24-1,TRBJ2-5,TGTGCCACCAGTGGTTCCTGGGGGCGAGGGGGTATGGAGACCCAGTACTTC,CATSGSWGRGGMETQYF
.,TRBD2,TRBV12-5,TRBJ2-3,TGTGCTAGTGGTCCCGGACTAGCGGGAGAAGAAACGCAGTATTTT,CASGPGLAGEETQYF
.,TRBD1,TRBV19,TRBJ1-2,TGTGCCAGTGGGGGTCGGGACAGGGATTCCTATGGCTACACCTTC,CASGGRDRDSYGYTF
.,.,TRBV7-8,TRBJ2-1,TGTGCCAGCAGCCGGTTTAGTTCGGATGAGCAGTTCTTC,CASSRFSSDEQFF
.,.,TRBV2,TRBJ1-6,TGTGCCAGCTCCCACACCCCGAACTCCTATAATTCACCCCTCCACTTT,CASSHTPNSYNSPLHF
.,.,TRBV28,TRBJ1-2,TGTGCCAGCAGCGACCCGGGGGGTCCCTATGGCTACACCTTC,CASSDPGGPYGYTF
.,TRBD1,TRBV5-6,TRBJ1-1,TGTGCCAGCAGCCCGGACAGGGGTGGCACTGAAGCTTTCTTT,CASSPDRGGTEAFF
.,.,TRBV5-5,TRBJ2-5,TGTGCCAGCAGCCCAACACTAGCCGGAGAGACCCAGTACTTC,CASSPTLAGETQYF
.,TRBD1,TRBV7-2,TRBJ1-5,TGTGCCAGCAGCTTAACTCAGGGGGGTCAGCCCCAGCATTTT,CASSLTQGGQPQHF
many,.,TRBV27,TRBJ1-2,TGTGCCAGCAGTTCCCTTAGACAGGCTGATGGCTACACCTTC,CASSSLRQADGYTF
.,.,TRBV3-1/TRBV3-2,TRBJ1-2,TGTGCCAGCAGCCAAGAACGGTGGGAGGAGGGGAACTATGGCTACACCTTC,CASSQERWEEGNYGYTF
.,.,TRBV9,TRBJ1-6,TGTGCCAGCAGCGCCCATCCTGGGGGGGCCATGGGTCTGAAGTCACCCCTCCACTTT,CASSAHPGGAMGLKSPLHF
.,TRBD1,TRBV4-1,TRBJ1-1,TGCGCCAGCAGCCAAGCGGGACAGCTTGAAGCTTTCTTT,CASSQAGQLEAFF
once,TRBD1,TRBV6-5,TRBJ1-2,TGTGCCAGCAGTTCCTCAGGGGGTAACTATGGCTACACCTTC,CASSSSGGNYGYTF
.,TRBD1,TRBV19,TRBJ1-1,TGTGCCAGTAGTCTGGGGACAGGGGGTTTGATGGCTGAAGCTTTCTTT,CASSLGTGGLMAEAFF
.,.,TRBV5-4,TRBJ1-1,TGTGCCAGCAGCTTGGCCAGGGGGAACACTGAAGCTTTCTTT,CASSLARGNTEAFF
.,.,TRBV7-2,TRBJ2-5,TGTGCCAGCAGCCAAGATACGGTGACCCAGTACTTC,CASSQDTVTQYF
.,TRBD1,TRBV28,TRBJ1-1,TGTGCCAGCAGTTCGGGCGGGACAGTCATGAACACTGAAGCTTTCTTT,CASSSGGTVMNTEAFF
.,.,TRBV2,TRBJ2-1,TGTGCCAGCAGTCAGACGGCTAGCGAGGACAATGAGCAGTTCTTC,CASSQTASEDNEQFF
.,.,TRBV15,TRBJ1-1,TGTGCCACCAGCAGGGGGGGACGGCCAGGATTCACTGAAGCTTTCTTT,CATSRGGRPGFTEAFF
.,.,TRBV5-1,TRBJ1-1,TGCGCCAGCAGCTTGGATCCGGGGAGGGCTGAAGCTTTCTTT,CASSLDPGRAEAFF
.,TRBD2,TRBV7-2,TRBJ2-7,TGTGCCAGCAGCTTAGCGACTAGCGGGGCGCTCTACGAGCAGTACTTC,CASSLATSGALYEQYF